This TCR beta chain emerged from a study of molecular identifiers for immune sequencing clone quantification. Notes on the study in general: Detectable among one million naive cells, according to reports, was Jurkat TCR RNA spiked in from one cell. In naive cells, under 1% of molecules belonged to clones above 20 RNA copies, against over 97% in effector cells.

Using a CD8+CD4-CCR7+CD45RA+ phenotype, naive CD8 T cells were sorted. About this clonotype itself: Its matching antigen is unknown.

The CDR3 runs 13 residues. Germline V lookup: CDR1 MGHRA, CDR2 YSYEKL. Trimming removed 1 base at V and 6 bases at J, with 8 bases between. TCR libraries were built in bulk with a published protocol and specific TCR primers. One entry per CDR3 protein results from TCRdb running MiXCR on the PCR reads. The table lists about 35,000 distinct CDR3 sequences, 19% of them singletons, with approximately 1% in the top ten. The sequenced sample was naive CD8+ T cells from blood, with Jurkat cell RNA spiked in. This sample's subset: FACS-sorted CD8+CD4-CCR7+CD45RA+ naive T cells. This sequence was found in a human donor in good health. Some libraries in this study had Jurkat cell RNA spiked in. This chain connects TRBV4-1 to TRBJ2-3; D not certain. The CDR3 loop is CASSQGARDTQYF. The DNA for the CDR3 is TGCGCCAGCAGCCAAGGGGCACGGGATACGCAGTATTTT.